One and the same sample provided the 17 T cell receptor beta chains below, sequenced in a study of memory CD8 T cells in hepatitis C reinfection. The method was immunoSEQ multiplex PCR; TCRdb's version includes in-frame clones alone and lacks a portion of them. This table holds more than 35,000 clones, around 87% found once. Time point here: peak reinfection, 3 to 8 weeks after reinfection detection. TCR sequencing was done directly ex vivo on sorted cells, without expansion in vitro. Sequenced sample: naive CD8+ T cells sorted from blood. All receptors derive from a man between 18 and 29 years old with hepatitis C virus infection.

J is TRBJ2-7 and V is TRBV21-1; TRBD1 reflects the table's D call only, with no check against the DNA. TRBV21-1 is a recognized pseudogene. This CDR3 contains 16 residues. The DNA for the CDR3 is TGTGCCAGCAGCGGACAGAGGCCGCCGAGCTCCTACGAGCAGTACTTC. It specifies CASSGQRPPSSYEQYF.

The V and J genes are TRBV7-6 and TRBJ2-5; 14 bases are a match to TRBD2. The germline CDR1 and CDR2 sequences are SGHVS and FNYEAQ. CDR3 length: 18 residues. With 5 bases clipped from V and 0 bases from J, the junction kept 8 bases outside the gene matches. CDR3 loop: CASSPSGLAGGDQETQYF. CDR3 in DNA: TGTGCCAGCAGCCCGTCCGGACTAGCGGGAGGCGACCAAGAGACCCAGTACTTC.

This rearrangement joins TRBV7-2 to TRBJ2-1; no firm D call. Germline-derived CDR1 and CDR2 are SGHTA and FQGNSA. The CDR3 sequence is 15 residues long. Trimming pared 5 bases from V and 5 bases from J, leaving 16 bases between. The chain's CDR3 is CASSQPGNSHNEQFF. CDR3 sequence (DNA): TGTGCCAGCAGCCAACCGGGTAACTCTCACAATGAGCAGTTCTTC. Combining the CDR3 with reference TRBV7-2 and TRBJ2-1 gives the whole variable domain GAGVSQSPSNKVTEKGKDVELRCDPISGHTALYWYRQSLGQGLEFLIYFQGNSAPDKSGLPSDRFSAERTGGSVSTLTIQRTQQEDSAVYLCASSQPGNSHNEQFFGPGTRLTVL.

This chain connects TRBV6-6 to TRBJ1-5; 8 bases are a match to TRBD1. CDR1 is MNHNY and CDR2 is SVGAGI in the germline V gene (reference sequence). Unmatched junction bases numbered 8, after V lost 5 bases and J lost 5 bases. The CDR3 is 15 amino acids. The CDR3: CASSRRQGTDQPQHF. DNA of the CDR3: TGTGCCAGCAGTCGCCGACAGGGGACGGATCAGCCCCAGCATTTT.

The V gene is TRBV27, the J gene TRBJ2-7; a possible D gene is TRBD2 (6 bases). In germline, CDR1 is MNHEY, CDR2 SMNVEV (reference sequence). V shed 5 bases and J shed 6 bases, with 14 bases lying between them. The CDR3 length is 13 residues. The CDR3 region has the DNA TGTGCCAGCAGTCTCCCGGGACTTGTCGAGCAGTACTTC. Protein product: CASSLPGLVEQYF.

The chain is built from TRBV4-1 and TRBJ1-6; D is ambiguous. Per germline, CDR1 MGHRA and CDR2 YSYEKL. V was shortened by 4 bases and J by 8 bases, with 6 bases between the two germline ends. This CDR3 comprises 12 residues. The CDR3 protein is CASSPGDSPLHF. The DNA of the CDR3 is TGCGCCAGCAGCCCAGGCGATTCACCCCTCCACTTT.

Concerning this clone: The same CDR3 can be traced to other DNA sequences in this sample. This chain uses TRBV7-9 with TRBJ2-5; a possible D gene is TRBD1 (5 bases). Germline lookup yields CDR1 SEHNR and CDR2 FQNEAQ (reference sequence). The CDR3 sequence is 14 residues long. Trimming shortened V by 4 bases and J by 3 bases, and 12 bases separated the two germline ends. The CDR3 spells CASSWGSREETQYF. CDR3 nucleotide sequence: TGTGCCAGCAGCTGGGGCAGTAGGGAAGAGACCCAGTACTTC.

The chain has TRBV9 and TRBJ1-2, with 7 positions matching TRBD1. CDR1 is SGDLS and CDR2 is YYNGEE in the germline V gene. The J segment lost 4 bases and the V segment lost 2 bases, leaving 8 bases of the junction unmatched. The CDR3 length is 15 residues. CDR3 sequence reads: CASSVFAGGSYGYTF. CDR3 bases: TGTGCCAGCAGCGTTTTCGCAGGGGGGAGCTATGGCTACACCTTC.

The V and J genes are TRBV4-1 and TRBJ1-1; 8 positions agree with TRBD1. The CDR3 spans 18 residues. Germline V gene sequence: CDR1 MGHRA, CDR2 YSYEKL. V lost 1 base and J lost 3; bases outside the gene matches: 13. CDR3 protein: CASSQVGGQGIRYTEAFF. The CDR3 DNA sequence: TGCGCCAGCAGCCAAGTGGGCGGACAGGGAATAAGGTACACTGAAGCTTTCTTT.

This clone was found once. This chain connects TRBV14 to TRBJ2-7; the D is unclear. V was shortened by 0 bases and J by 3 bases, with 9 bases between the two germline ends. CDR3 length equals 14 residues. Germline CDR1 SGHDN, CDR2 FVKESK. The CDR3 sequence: CASSQEGQIYEQYF. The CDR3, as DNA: TGTGCCAGCAGCCAAGAGGGCCAGATCTACGAGCAGTACTTC.

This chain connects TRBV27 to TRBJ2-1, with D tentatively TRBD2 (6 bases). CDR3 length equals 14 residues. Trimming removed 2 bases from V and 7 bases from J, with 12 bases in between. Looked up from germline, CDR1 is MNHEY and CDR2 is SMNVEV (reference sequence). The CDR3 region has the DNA TGTGCCAGCAGTTTACGGGGGAGTCAAAATGAGCAGTTCTTC. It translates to CASSLRGSQNEQFF.

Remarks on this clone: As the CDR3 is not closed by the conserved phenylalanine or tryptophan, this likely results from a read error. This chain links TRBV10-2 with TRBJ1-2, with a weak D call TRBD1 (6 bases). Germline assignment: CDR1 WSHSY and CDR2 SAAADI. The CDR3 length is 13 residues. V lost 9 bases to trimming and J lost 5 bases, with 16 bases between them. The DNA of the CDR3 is TGCGCCAGTCGTCCGGGACATGATTATGGCTACACCCTC. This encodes CASRPGHDYGYTL.

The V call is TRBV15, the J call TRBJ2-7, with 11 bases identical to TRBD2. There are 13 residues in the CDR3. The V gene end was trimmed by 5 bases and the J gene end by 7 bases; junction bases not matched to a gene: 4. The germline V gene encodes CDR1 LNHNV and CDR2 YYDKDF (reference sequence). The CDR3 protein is CATSRIAGGEQYF. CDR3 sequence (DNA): TGTGCCACCAGCCGAATAGCGGGAGGGGAGCAGTACTTC.

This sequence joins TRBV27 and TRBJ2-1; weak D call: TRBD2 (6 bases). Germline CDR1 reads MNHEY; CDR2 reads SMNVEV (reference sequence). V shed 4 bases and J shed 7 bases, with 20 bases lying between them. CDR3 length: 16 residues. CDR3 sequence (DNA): TGTGCCAGCAGTTGGGGGGAAGGGCTTAAGGTAAATGAGCAGTTCTTC. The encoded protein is CASSWGEGLKVNEQFF.

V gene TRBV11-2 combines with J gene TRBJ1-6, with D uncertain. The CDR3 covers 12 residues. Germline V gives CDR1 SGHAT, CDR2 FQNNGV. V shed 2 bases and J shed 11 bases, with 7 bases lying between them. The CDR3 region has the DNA TGTGCCAGCAGCTTATTCGGTCCACCCCTCCACTTT. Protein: CASSLFGPPLHF. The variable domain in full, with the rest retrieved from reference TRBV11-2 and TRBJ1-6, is EAGVAQSPRYKIIEKRQSVAFWCNPISGHATLYWYQQILGQGPKLLIQFQNNGVVDDSQLPKDRFSAERLKGVDSTLKIQPAKLEDSAVYLCASSLFGPPLHFGNGTRLTVT.

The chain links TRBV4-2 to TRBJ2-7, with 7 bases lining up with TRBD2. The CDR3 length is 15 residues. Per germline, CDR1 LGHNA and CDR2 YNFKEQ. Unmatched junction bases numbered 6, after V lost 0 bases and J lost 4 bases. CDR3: CASSQEPGRGYEQYF. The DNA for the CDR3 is TGTGCCAGCAGCCAAGAGCCAGGGAGGGGATACGAGCAGTACTTC.

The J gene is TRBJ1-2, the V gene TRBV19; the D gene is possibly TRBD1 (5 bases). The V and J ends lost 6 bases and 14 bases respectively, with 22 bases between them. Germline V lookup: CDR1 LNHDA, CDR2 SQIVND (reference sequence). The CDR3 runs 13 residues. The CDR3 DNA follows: TGTGCCAGTAGCGCCCCGGGGGACTGGGCTAGGACCTTC. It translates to CASSAPGDWARTF.